This TCR beta chain is from a study of blood T cell repertoires in COVID-19. The CDR3 is made up of 15 amino acids. V gave up 0 bases and J gave up 6 bases; unmatched junction bases: 7. The germline CDR1 and CDR2 sequences are SGHDT and YYEEEE. In the authors' workflow: Amplifying reference gene primers gave estimates of nucleated cell counts. The assay was immunoSEQ multiplex PCR, and TCRdb's table has in-frame clones only and misses some. The D gene and trimming were derived from the DNA, and the V and J assignments and clone size from that table. The sample shows about 140,000 clones, almost 90% of them seen only once.

This clonotype was obtained from a man aged 45-65 years with active or convalescent COVID-19. The sequenced sample was peripheral blood. This chain links TRBV5-6 with TRBJ2-3; 7 bases are a match to TRBD2. As DNA, the CDR3 is TGTGCCAGCAGCTTGGTTGCGGGGGTTGCCGATACGCAGTATTTT. Protein product: CASSLVAGVADTQYF.